This T cell receptor (beta chain) was found in a study of blood T cells in healthy people across ages. Study conclusions and caveats: TCR beta diversity, measured per million T cells, fell in a roughly linear way with age. Researchers said unsorted PBMCs prevented a conclusive naive versus antigen-experienced comparison. Expanded clonotype shifts may have been confounded, as the donors had an unknown CMV status. Strong correlation was found linking TCR beta diversity to naive T cell percentage.

About this clonotype: The antigen remains undetermined.

CDR3 length equals 17 residues. Germline loops: CDR1 LGHNA, CDR2 YSLEER. J gave up 0 bases and V 4 bases, and 8 bases lay outside the gene matches. A second PCR of about 7 to 12 cycles used a sample-barcoded 5' primer and a J-beta primer mix. TCRdb passed the 5' RACE reads through MiXCR, listing each CDR3 protein once. Of around 1,100,000 distinct CDR3 sequences listed, roughly two fifths are singletons. Input material: blood. The sequence was obtained from a man aged 18 to 35 in good health. The chain carries TRBV4-3 and TRBJ1-2; 10 positions match TRBD1. CDR3 DNA: TGCGCCAGCAGCCCAGGGACAGGGGAGGGGACTAACTATGGCTACACCTTC. This gives the protein CASSPGTGEGTNYGYTF.